This T cell receptor beta chain is drawn from a study of blood T cell repertoires in COVID-19. Produced via immunoSEQ multiplex PCR; TCRdb's table is partial and in-frame only. The table shows around 180,000 clones, with over 75% occurring only once. The germline V and J ends were trimmed by 2 bases and 5 bases, with 9 bases remaining between them. CDR1 and CDR2 (germline): SGHVS, FQNEAQ. CDR3 length equals 13 residues. Source material: peripheral blood. The chain uses TRBV7-8 and TRBJ2-5, with D unclear. The source is a man in his 70s with active or convalescent COVID-19. The DNA for the CDR3 is TGTGCCAGCAGCTTACTGTCGTTGGAGACCCAGTACTTC. Translated: CASSLLSLETQYF.